This TCR beta chain stems from a study of T cell responses to AZD1222 COVID-19 vaccine. Study-level points and caveats: Receipt of two AZD1222 doses was followed by a rise in Spike-specific TCR breadth and depth.

Points on this clone: Its specificity is not known.

Germline V gene lookup returns CDR1 MNHNY and CDR2 SVGAGI (reference sequence). This CDR3 is built from 14 residues. V was shortened by 2 bases and J by 5 bases, with 12 bases between the two germline ends. Second doses were pooled across both intervals (about 4 or about 12 weeks). Profiled with immunoSEQ multiplex PCR; TCRdb holds only in-frame clones, not every one. The table lists 150,000 to 200,000 clones, approximately 94% of them singletons. The chain recombines TRBV6-6 with TRBJ1-1, with D tentatively TRBD1 (5 bases). The source of this sequence is an adult who received the AZD1222 COVID-19 vaccine. This material consisted of peripheral blood, taken 28 days after the second AZD1222 dose. This CDR3 is CASSYPVRGTEAFF. CDR3 in DNA: TGTGCCAGCAGTTACCCCGTCCGGGGGACTGAAGCTTTCTTT.